The 27 T cell receptor beta chains presented below share a single source sample, sequenced in a study of CD8 T cells in ankylosing spondylitis. TCRdb ran MiXCR on the 5' RACE reads and lists one entry per CDR3 protein. Here the sample spans 240,000 or so distinct CDR3 sequences, around 10% being singletons. The sample was blood, either unsorted or a sorted T cell fraction (not recorded which). The source of these receptors is a male donor with ankylosing spondylitis or in good health (not recorded which).

In regard to this clonotype: Just one base apart from a much larger clone, this may be a read error. The V gene is TRBV5-1, the J gene TRBJ2-7, with 9 bases identical to TRBD2. Germline V gives CDR1 SGHRS, CDR2 YFSETQ. The CDR3 is made up of 15 amino acids. The V segment lost 5 bases and the J segment 2 bases; nucleotides outside the gene matches: 8. In DNA, the CDR3 is TGCGCCAGCAGTTCAGGGGCGGGAGGGCCCTACGAGCAGTACTTC. This gives the protein CASSSGAGGPYEQYF.

V gene TRBV7-8 combines with J gene TRBJ2-2; 8 bases map to TRBD2. The germline CDR1 and CDR2 sequences are SGHVS and FQNEAQ. After removal of 5 bases from V and 8 bases from J, the junction contained 13 bases not matched to a gene. The CDR3 loop spans 16 amino acids. The DNA of the CDR3 is TGTGCCAGCAGCCGACTTGCGGGAGGCCGCGGGGGGGAGCTGTTTTTT. Protein: CASSRLAGGRGGELFF.

In its sample, this clonotype was seen many times. The chain combines TRBV20-1 with TRBJ2-5; possibly TRBD2 for D (5 bases). Between the trimmed V and J ends, which lost 3 bases and 3 bases, there was a span of 5 bases. Germline V gene lookup returns CDR1 DFQATT and CDR2 SNEGSKA (reference sequence). The CDR3 totals 11 residues. CDR3 nucleotide sequence: TGCAGTGCTAGGAGGGAAGAGACCCAGTACTTC. Its protein is CSARREETQYF.

In its sample, this clonotype was seen many times. V usage is TRBV7-2 and J usage is TRBJ2-3; 13 bases map to TRBD2. Trimming at V came to 5 bases and at J to 6 bases, leaving 5 bases not matched to a gene. Germline CDR1 and CDR2: SGHTA and FQGNSA. The CDR3 sequence is 15 residues long. This CDR3 reads CASSLWTSGGDTQYF. The CDR3 coding sequence is TGTGCCAGCAGCCTATGGACTAGCGGGGGTGATACGCAGTATTTT.

The V and J genes are TRBV7-2 and TRBJ2-3, with a weak D call TRBD1 (6 bases). The CDR3 sequence is 16 residues long. The germline CDR1 and CDR2 sequences are SGHTA and FQGNSA. Between the trimmed V and J ends, which lost 5 bases and 0 bases, there was a span of 15 bases. The CDR3 bases are TGTGCCAGCAGCCCTCAAGACAGGATCAGCACAGATACGCAGTATTTT. Amino acids: CASSPQDRISTDTQYF.

This clonotype has more than one count but fewer than ten. This rearrangement joins TRBV2 to TRBJ2-2; 13 bases align to TRBD2. Germline trimming cut 9 bases from V and 7 bases from J; bases unmatched to any gene: 8. The CDR3 totals 15 residues. The germline V gene encodes CDR1 SNHLY and CDR2 FYNNEI. CDR3 bases: TGTGCCAGTGAAAGACTAGCGGGGGGAGGCGGGGAGCTGTTTTTT. Translating it yields CASERLAGGGGELFF.

This clonotype occurred a few times. This sequence joins TRBV5-1 and TRBJ2-7; D is perhaps TRBD1 (5 bases). Trimming shortened V by 3 bases and J by 8 bases, and 21 bases separated the two germline ends. This CDR3 is 15 amino acids long. Germline CDR1 SGHRS, CDR2 YFSETQ. The CDR3: CASSSGRQGGSQQYF. The CDR3 DNA follows: TGCGCCAGCAGCTCAGGCCGCCAGGGTGGATCTCAGCAGTACTTC.

This clonotype has a handful of counts. This rearrangement joins TRBV2 to TRBJ2-3; D is perhaps TRBD2 (6 bases). From germline, CDR1 is SNHLY and CDR2 FYNNEI. The CDR3 totals 14 residues. V was pared by 9 bases and J by 6 bases, with 19 bases between. DNA for the CDR3: TGTGCCAGGGGAGGCCCAGGATGGATTGATACGCAGTATTTT. Residues: CARGGPGWIDTQYF.

The genes are TRBV3-1 and TRBJ1-2, with D tentatively TRBD1 (6 bases). The CDR3 length is 16 residues. The V end was cut by 2 bases, the J end by 5 bases, with 18 bases between. The germline V gene has CDR1 LGHDT and CDR2 YNNKEL (reference sequence). The CDR3 DNA sequence: TGTGCCAGCAGCCAAAGTGGCCCCAGGGGCGCGTATGGCTACACCTTC. As protein: CASSQSGPRGAYGYTF.

This clonotype was seen more than once but under ten times. The J gene is TRBJ1-1, the V gene TRBV10-3; possible D gene TRBD1, 5 bases. Per germline, CDR1 ENHRY and CDR2 SYGVKD. Between the trimmed V and J ends, which lost 10 bases and 0 bases, there was a span of 9 bases. The CDR3 sequence is 12 residues long. The CDR3 nucleotides are TGTGCCACGGGGGGTATGAACACTGAAGCTTTCTTT. Its translation is CATGGMNTEAFF.

Ten or more counts support this clonotype. The V and J genes are TRBV6-5 and TRBJ1-6; D unclear. The CDR3 has 17 amino acids. Trimming left V 2 bases short and J 1 base short, with 12 bases between. From germline, CDR1 is MNHEY and CDR2 SVGAGI. The chain's CDR3 is CASSYGLIGSYNSPLHF. CDR3 coding DNA: TGTGCCAGCAGTTACGGCCTAATTGGGTCCTATAATTCACCCCTCCACTTT.

There are many counts of this clonotype. The chain joins TRBV12-3 or TRBV12-4 to TRBJ1-5; D not certain. The germline V and J ends were trimmed by 9 bases and 0 bases, with 9 bases remaining between them. This CDR3 has 13 residues. CDR3 bases: TGTGCCAGTCAGGACTATAGCAATCAGCCCCAGCATTTT. Translated: CASQDYSNQPQHF.

There are a few counts of this clonotype. This rearrangement joins TRBV2 to TRBJ1-1; D not resolved. From germline, CDR1 is SNHLY and CDR2 FYNNEI. This CDR3 comprises 14 residues. Deletions cut 5 bases from V and 3 bases from J, with 13 bases between. CDR3 DNA sequence: TGTGCCAGCAGTTTGGCGGAGGGAGACACTGAAGCTTTCTTT. Its translation: CASSLAEGDTEAFF.

This clonotype was observed many times. This chain uses TRBV24-1 with TRBJ2-5, with TRBD2 identical over 7 bases. The CDR3 has 17 residues. J was trimmed by 2 bases and V by 3 bases; bases with no gene match: 11. The germline CDR1 and CDR2 sequences are KGHDR and SFDVKD. CDR3 sequence reads: CATSDQPVASGQETQYF. CDR3 sequence (DNA): TGTGCCACCAGTGATCAACCCGTGGCTAGCGGACAAGAGACCCAGTACTTC.

This chain joins TRBV20-1 and TRBJ1-1; 9 positions match TRBD1. Germline V CDR1 and CDR2: DFQATT, SNEGSKA (reference sequence). The V segment lost 3 bases and the J segment 6 bases; nucleotides outside the gene matches: 8. The CDR3 spans 14 residues. For the CDR3, the DNA is TGCAGTGCTAGGTTTAGGGACAGGGTCGCTGAAGCTTTCTTT. This encodes CSARFRDRVAEAFF.

This clonotype showed up just a few times. The chain couples TRBV5-1 to TRBJ2-1; the D gene is possibly TRBD1 (5 bases). CDR1 and CDR2 from the germline V gene are SGHRS and YFSETQ. The V gene lost 4 bases and the J gene lost 6 bases, with 20 bases spanning the gap. This CDR3 region has 16 residues. The CDR3: CASSPLGAGSGNEQFF. The CDR3 DNA reads as TGCGCCAGCAGCCCCCTAGGCGCAGGGTCAGGCAATGAGCAGTTCTTC.

This chain connects TRBV4-1 to TRBJ2-3; 8 bases are shared with TRBD2. The CDR3 spans 15 residues. The ends lost 4 bases at V and 3 bases at J; junction bases unmatched: 6. CDR1 MGHRA and CDR2 YSYEKL come from the germline V gene. This chain's CDR3 is CASSRIAGRTDTQYF. For the CDR3, the DNA is TGCGCCAGCAGCCGCATAGCGGGGAGGACAGATACGCAGTATTTT.

This clonotype was seen repeatedly, ten times or more. This rearrangement joins TRBV5-1 to TRBJ2-3, with TRBD2 matching 9 bases. The J segment lost 3 bases and the V segment lost 0 bases, leaving 5 bases of the junction unmatched. Germline CDR1 is SGHRS and CDR2 is YFSETQ. The CDR3 is 16 amino acids. The CDR3 spells CASSLGVAGDTDTQYF. CDR3 bases: TGCGCCAGCAGCTTGGGGGTAGCGGGAGATACAGATACGCAGTATTTT.

This clonotype turned up a few times. The chain recombines TRBV21-1 with TRBJ1-5; the DNA was not used to check the table's D call, TRBD1. TRBV21-1 is a pseudogene. The CDR3 runs 17 residues. The CDR3: CASSTEGTGTVNQPQHF. The CDR3 nucleotides read TGTGCCAGCAGTACAGAGGGAACCGGGACAGTCAATCAGCCCCAGCATTTT.

Ten or more counts support this clonotype. The V call is TRBV11-2, the J call TRBJ1-2; D might be TRBD1 (5 bases). Germline CDR1 SGHAT, CDR2 FQNNGV. The CDR3 contains 14 residues. V was pared by 3 bases and J by 5 bases, with 13 bases between. CDR3 bases: TGTGCCAGCAGCTTCGGGACGGAGAGATATGGCTACACCTTC. Its protein is CASSFGTERYGYTF. Together with reference TRBV11-2 and TRBJ1-2, the CDR3 gives the full variable domain: EAGVAQSPRYKIIEKRQSVAFWCNPISGHATLYWYQQILGQGPKLLIQFQNNGVVDDSQLPKDRFSAERLKGVDSTLKIQPAKLEDSAVYLCASSFGTERYGYTFGSGTRLTVV.

The chain joins TRBV7-9 to TRBJ2-3; a weak D match, TRBD1 (6 bases). The CDR3 extends over 15 amino acids. V was trimmed by 3 bases and J by 1 base, leaving 11 bases between them. CDR1 is SEHNR and CDR2 is FQNEAQ in the germline V gene (reference sequence). CDR3 amino acids: CASSFRGYGTDTQYF. The DNA for the CDR3 is TGTGCCAGCAGCTTTAGGGGGTACGGCACAGATACGCAGTATTTT.

This clonotype came up many times. The V and J genes are TRBV9 and TRBJ2-5; D remains unclear. With 4 bases removed from V and 4 bases from J, the gap between germline ends came to 8 bases. The CDR3 sequence is 12 residues long. Germline V lookup: CDR1 SGDLS, CDR2 YYNGEE. CDR3: CASSKGLETQYF. The CDR3 DNA follows: TGTGCCAGCAGCAAGGGTTTAGAGACCCAGTACTTC.

Ten or more counts support this clonotype. This chain's CDR3 is CASSQVTQRGEKLFF. In DNA form, the CDR3 reads TGCGCCAGCAGCCAAGTTACCCAGAGAGGTGAAAAACTGTTTTTT. The rearrangement uses TRBV4-1 and TRBJ1-4, with D unresolved. V shed 1 base and J shed 7 bases, with 13 bases lying between them. The CDR3 is made up of 15 amino acids. Germline CDR1 reads MGHRA; CDR2 reads YSYEKL.

This clonotype was counted a few times. This chain joins TRBV29-1 and TRBJ2-7, with D possibly being TRBD1 (6 bases). Germline values: CDR1 SQVTM, CDR2 ANQGSEA. Trimming left V 5 bases short and J 0 bases short, with 11 bases between. The CDR3 extends over 13 amino acids. CDR3 region: CSVPQGNSYEQYF. DNA of the CDR3: TGCAGCGTTCCACAGGGAAACTCCTACGAGCAGTACTTC.

At least ten counts were recorded for this clonotype. The chain joins TRBV12-3 or TRBV12-4 to TRBJ2-1; D is unclear. Trimming cost V 2 bases and J 6 bases, with 5 bases left between them. This CDR3 region has 12 residues. CDR3 loop: CASSLIGNEQFF. CDR3 bases: TGTGCCAGCAGTTTAATAGGCAATGAGCAGTTCTTC.

This clonotype occurred a few times. This chain uses TRBV14 with TRBJ1-1; no clear D gene. Between the trimmed V and J ends, which lost 0 bases and 8 bases, there was a span of 10 bases. This CDR3 spans 13 amino acids. CDR1 and CDR2 from the germline V gene are SGHDN and FVKESK. CDR3 bases: TGTGCCAGCAGCCAAGATATGCGAACAGAAGCTTTCTTT. It yields the protein CASSQDMRTEAFF.

A single count supports this clonotype. This may arise from a read error, as a much more abundant clone is one base away. The V and J genes are TRBV29-1 and TRBJ2-1; D remains unclear. Per germline, CDR1 SQVTM and CDR2 ANQGSEA. The CDR3 consists of 13 residues. The CDR3 protein is CSIHSVAYNERFF. DNA of the CDR3: TGCAGCATCCATAGTGTTGCCTACAATGAGCGGTTCTTC.